The 14 T cell receptor beta chains below all came from one sample that was sequenced in a study of regulatory T cells in long-lasting Graves disease. Time point: newly diagnosed GD, antithyroid drugs for less than 3 months. Extracted PBMC RNA gave rise to the TCR library. CDR3 regions were amplified by Arm-PCR using iRepertoire HTBI primers to build TCR beta libraries. MiXCR was run by TCRdb on the multiplex PCR reads, yielding one entry per CDR3 protein. The sample includes 560,000 or so distinct CDR3 sequences, approximately 16% of them seen just once. Separately, the same data were catalogued under a study of T cells in Graves' hyperthyroidism and ophthalmopathy.

This material consisted of peripheral blood mononuclear cells (PBMCs), taken at new diagnosis, from a patient treated with antithyroid drugs. The receptors come from a man aged 18 to 30 with Graves disease.

The rearrangement uses TRBV20-1 and TRBJ1-5; 8 positions match TRBD1. CDR3 length equals 20 residues. Unmatched junction bases numbered 18, after V lost 2 bases and J lost 0 bases. Germline V gives CDR1 DFQATT, CDR2 SNEGSKA (reference sequence). CDR3 sequence reads: CSARSIPGTGDPYSNQPQHF. CDR3 in DNA: TGCAGTGCTAGATCCATTCCCGGGACAGGAGATCCATATAGCAATCAGCCCCAGCATTTT.

This chain uses TRBV7-2 with TRBJ2-1, with 8 bases lining up with TRBD2. V lost 3 bases, J lost 6 bases, and 4 bases stayed unmatched. The CDR3 totals 14 residues. Germline values: CDR1 SGHTA, CDR2 FQGNSA. Here the CDR3 reads CASSLGLVGNEQFF. The CDR3, as DNA: TGTGCCAGCAGCTTGGGACTAGTTGGCAATGAGCAGTTCTTC.

Many counts were recorded for this clonotype. This chain uses TRBV5-1 with TRBJ1-1; D is uncertain. The V end lost 0 bases, the J end lost 3 bases, and 6 bases lay between the germline ends. The CDR3 consists of 13 residues. Per germline, CDR1 SGHRS and CDR2 YFSETQ. This CDR3 reads CASSLEVDTEAFF. In nucleotides, the CDR3 is TGCGCCAGCAGCTTGGAAGTGGACACTGAAGCTTTCTTT.

A few counts support this clonotype. The chain carries TRBV5-6 and TRBJ2-7; a possible D gene is TRBD2 (5 bases). Germline loops: CDR1 SGHDT, CDR2 YYEEEE. This CDR3 region has 15 residues. The germline V and J ends were trimmed by 4 bases and 3 bases, with 17 bases remaining between them. Written as DNA, the CDR3 is TGTGCCAGCAGCCAGCGGAATTCTGACTTCTACGAGCAGTACTTC. It codes for CASSQRNSDFYEQYF.

The chain carries TRBV5-6 and TRBJ2-1; 8 bases map to TRBD1. This CDR3 contains 18 residues. Germline V lookup: CDR1 SGHDT, CDR2 YYEEEE. The J segment lost 5 bases and the V segment lost 4 bases, leaving 17 bases of the junction unmatched. The CDR3: CASSTPLRTGRDDNEQFF. CDR3 DNA sequence: TGTGCCAGCAGCACTCCCCTACGGACAGGGCGAGACGACAATGAGCAGTTCTTC.

This clonotype was found many times. The chain recombines TRBV7-9 with TRBJ2-1; 7 bases line up with TRBD2. CDR1 is SEHNR and CDR2 is FQNEAQ in the germline V gene (reference sequence). The J segment lost 4 bases and the V segment lost 5 bases, leaving 11 bases of the junction unmatched. The CDR3 is 16 amino acids. The CDR3 nucleotides are TGTGCCAGCAGCCTTCCTGGGGAGCGGGGATACAATGAGCAGTTCTTC. It encodes CASSLPGERGYNEQFF.

This clonotype came up a few times. The chain links TRBV5-4 to TRBJ2-1; D uncertain. The CDR3 has 15 residues. Germline V CDR1 and CDR2: SGHNT, YYREEE (reference sequence). The ends were cut back, 3 bases at V and 0 bases at J, with 10 bases in the middle. CDR3 sequence (DNA): TGTGCCAGCAGCTACACTGCGAGCTCCTACAATGAGCAGTTCTTC. This translates into CASSYTASSYNEQFF. Supplemented by reference TRBV5-4 and TRBJ2-1, the full variable domain reads ETGVTQSPTHLIKTRGQQVTLRCSSQSGHNTVSWYQQALGQGPQFIFQYYREEENGRGNFPPRFSGLQFPNYSSELNVNALELDDSALYLCASSYTASSYNEQFFGPGTRLTVL.

This clonotype came up many times. The chain joins TRBV3-1 to TRBJ2-5; tentatively, D is TRBD1 or TRBD2 (5 bases each). Germline values: CDR1 LGHDT, CDR2 YNNKEL (reference sequence). Trimming removed 6 bases at V and 3 bases at J, with 11 bases between. The CDR3 runs to 13 residues. The CDR3 loop is CASRPRGEETQYF. The CDR3 coding sequence is TGTGCCAGCAGACCCCGAGGGGAAGAGACCCAGTACTTC.

As to this clonotype: A clone one base away is much larger, so this may be a read error. The V call is TRBV28, the J call TRBJ1-4, with D perhaps matching TRBD1 (6 bases). The length of the CDR3 is 16 residues. Looked up from germline, CDR1 is MDHEN and CDR2 is SYDVKM. CDR3: CASSPRSDRHNEKLLF. The CDR3 region has the DNA TGTGCCAGCAGTCCTCGCTCGGACAGACATAATGAAAAACTGCTTTTT.

The chain joins TRBV2 to TRBJ1-5, with D possibly TRBD1 on 5 matching bases. Germline loops: CDR1 SNHLY, CDR2 FYNNEI. CDR3 length: 15 amino acids. V was cut by 6 bases and J by 0 bases, with 12 bases left in between. CDR3 coding DNA: TGTGCCAGCAGACATAGCGACAGTAGCAATCAGCCCCAGCATTTT. As protein: CASRHSDSSNQPQHF.

V usage is TRBV24-1 and J usage is TRBJ2-4, with D perhaps matching TRBD1 or TRBD2 (5 bases each). Germline V CDR1 and CDR2: KGHDR, SFDVKD. The CDR3 consists of 15 residues. V gave up 3 bases and J gave up 8 bases, with 16 bases separating them. This CDR3 is CATSDPRRGVDIQYF. In DNA form, the CDR3 reads TGTGCCACCAGTGATCCCCGCCGGGGCGTGGACATTCAGTACTTC.

A remark on this clonotype: Likely a read error: the CDR3 ends without its conserved phenylalanine or tryptophan. As DNA, the CDR3 is TGTGCCAGCAGCTTGGGGAGCGGAAGCACAGATACGCAGTATCTT. Its translation is CASSLGSGSTDTQYL. The chain is built from TRBV7-2 and TRBJ2-3, with D possibly being TRBD2 (5 bases). V lost 3 bases and J lost 0, with 10 bases in between. The germline V gene has CDR1 SGHTA and CDR2 FQGNSA. The CDR3 loop spans 15 amino acids.

A word on this clonotype: A read error may explain this, as a much larger clone is one base away. The gene calls are TRBV2 and TRBJ2-3, with D perhaps matching TRBD2 (6 bases). Germline V CDR1 and CDR2: SNHLY, FYNNEI. The CDR3 is 15 residues long. V gave up 7 bases and J gave up 0 bases, with 14 bases separating them. CDR3 protein: CASIKASASTDTQYF. The CDR3 DNA is TGTGCCAGCATTAAGGCTAGCGCCAGCACAGATACGCAGTATTTT.

As regards this clonotype: This may stem from a read error, because a much larger clone lies one nucleotide away. The CDR3 ends on some other residue instead of the conserved phenylalanine or tryptophan, so this is likely a read error. The chain recombines TRBV5-5 with TRBJ2-7; D possibly corresponds to TRBD1 (5 bases). Germline CDR1 and CDR2: SGHKS and YYEKEE (reference sequence). There are 14 residues in the CDR3. Trimming took off 5 bases at V and 2 bases at J, with 14 bases between the two ends. This CDR3 is CASSLLGPPYEQYS. In DNA form, the CDR3 reads TGTGCCAGCAGTTTATTGGGGCCCCCCTACGAGCAGTACTCC.